The TCR beta chain described here comes from a study of blood T cell repertoires in COVID-19. At the level of the study: Samples came from the United States, Italy and Spain, spanning acute and convalescent COVID-19. PBMCs, B-cell-depleted T cells, or T cells provided the cDNA or gDNA that made up the material.

The protocol was immunoSEQ multiplex PCR, while the TCRdb copy is restricted to in-frame clones and leaves out a portion. The table lists more than 140,000 clones, 70% to 85% of them singletons. Trimming cost V 6 bases and J 5 bases, with 14 bases left between them. Germline lookup yields CDR1 SQVTM and CDR2 ANQGSEA. The CDR3 has 13 residues. Sequencing input: peripheral blood. The chain joins TRBV29-1 to TRBJ1-5; D is perhaps TRBD1 (6 bases). The receptor was derived from a woman between 50 and 59 years old in a cohort sampled during active or convalescent COVID-19. This CDR3 is CSVRTGTDQPQHF. As DNA, the CDR3 is TGCAGCGTACGAACAGGGACGGATCAGCCCCAGCATTTT.